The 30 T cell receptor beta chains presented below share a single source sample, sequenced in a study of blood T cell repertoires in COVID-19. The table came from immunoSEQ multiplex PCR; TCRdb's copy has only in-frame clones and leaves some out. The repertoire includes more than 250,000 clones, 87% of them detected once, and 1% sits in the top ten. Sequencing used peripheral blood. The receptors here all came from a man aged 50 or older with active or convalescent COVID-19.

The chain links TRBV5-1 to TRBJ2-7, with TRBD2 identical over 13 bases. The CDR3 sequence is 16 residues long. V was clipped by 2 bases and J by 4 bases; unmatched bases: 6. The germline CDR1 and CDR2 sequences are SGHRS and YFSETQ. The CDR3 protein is CASSFSRTSGSYEQYF. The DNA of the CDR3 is TGCGCCAGCAGCTTTTCTCGGACTAGCGGGAGTTACGAGCAGTACTTC. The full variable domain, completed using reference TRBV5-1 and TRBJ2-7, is KAGVTQTPRYLIKTRGQQVTLSCSPISGHRSVSWYQQTPGQGLQFLFEYFSETQRNKGNFPGRFSGRQFSNSRSEMNVSTLELGDSALYLCASSFSRTSGSYEQYFGPGTRLTVT.

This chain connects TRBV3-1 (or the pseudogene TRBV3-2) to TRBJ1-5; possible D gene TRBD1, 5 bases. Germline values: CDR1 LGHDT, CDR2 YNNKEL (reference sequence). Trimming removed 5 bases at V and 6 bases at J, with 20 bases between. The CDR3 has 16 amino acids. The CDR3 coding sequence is TGTGCCAGCAGCAGTCTAGGAGGGGCGTTGGGTCAGCCCCAGCATTTT. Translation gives CASSSLGGALGQPQHF.

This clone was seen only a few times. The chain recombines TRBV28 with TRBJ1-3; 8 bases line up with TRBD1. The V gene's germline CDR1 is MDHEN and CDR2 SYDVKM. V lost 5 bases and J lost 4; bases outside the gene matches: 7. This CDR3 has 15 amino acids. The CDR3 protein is CASSPAGGFGNTIYF. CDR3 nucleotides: TGTGCCAGCAGTCCCGCAGGGGGCTTCGGAAACACCATATATTTT.

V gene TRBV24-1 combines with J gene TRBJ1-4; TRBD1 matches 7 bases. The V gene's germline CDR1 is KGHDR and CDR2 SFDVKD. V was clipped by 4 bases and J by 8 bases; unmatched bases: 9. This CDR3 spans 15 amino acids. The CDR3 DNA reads TGTGCCACCAGTGACCCCACAGGGGCGGACGAAAAACTGTTTTTT. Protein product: CATSDPTGADEKLFF.

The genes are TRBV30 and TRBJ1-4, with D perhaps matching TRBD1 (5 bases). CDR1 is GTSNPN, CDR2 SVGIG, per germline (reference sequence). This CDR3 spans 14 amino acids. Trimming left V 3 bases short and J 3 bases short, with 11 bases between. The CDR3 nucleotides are TGTGCCTGGAGCAGGGATATGGCTAATGAAAAACTGTTTTTT. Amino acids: CAWSRDMANEKLFF.

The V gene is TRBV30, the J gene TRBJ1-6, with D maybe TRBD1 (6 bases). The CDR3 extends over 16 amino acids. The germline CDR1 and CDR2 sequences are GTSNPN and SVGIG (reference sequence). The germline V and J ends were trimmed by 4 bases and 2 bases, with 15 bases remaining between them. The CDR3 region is CAWKNTEGAYNSPLHF. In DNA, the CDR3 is TGTGCCTGGAAGAACACCGAGGGGGCCTATAATTCACCCCTCCACTTT.

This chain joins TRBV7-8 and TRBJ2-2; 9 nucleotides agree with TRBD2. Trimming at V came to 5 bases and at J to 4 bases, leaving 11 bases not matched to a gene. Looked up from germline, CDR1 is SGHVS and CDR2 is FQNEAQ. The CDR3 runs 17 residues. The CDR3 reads CASSTGTSSFSTGELFF. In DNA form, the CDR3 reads TGTGCCAGCAGCACCGGGACTAGCTCTTTTAGCACCGGGGAGCTGTTTTTT.

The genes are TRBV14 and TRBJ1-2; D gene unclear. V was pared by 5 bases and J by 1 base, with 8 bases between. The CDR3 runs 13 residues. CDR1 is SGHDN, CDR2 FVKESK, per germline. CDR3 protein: CASSLGVNYGYTF. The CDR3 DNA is TGTGCCAGCAGCTTGGGAGTTAACTATGGCTACACCTTC. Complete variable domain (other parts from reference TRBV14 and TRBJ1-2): EAGVTQFPSHSVIEKGQTVTLRCDPISGHDNLYWYRRVMGKEIKFLLHFVKESKQDESGMPNNRFLAERTGGTYSTLKVQPAELEDSGVYFCASSLGVNYGYTFGSGTRLTVV.

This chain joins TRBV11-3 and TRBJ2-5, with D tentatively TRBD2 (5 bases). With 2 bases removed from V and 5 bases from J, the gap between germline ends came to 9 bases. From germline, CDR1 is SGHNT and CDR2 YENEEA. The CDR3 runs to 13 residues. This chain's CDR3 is CASSLRGGETQYF. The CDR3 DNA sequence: TGTGCCAGCAGCTTACGGGGTGGGGAGACCCAGTACTTC.

CDR3 sequence: CASSLAPRDREDSENTEAFF. The CDR3 bases are TGTGCCAGCAGCTTAGCGCCCCGGGACAGGGAGGATTCGGAGAACACTGAAGCTTTCTTT. The chain combines TRBV11-3 with TRBJ1-1, with TRBD1 matching 9 bases. The germline V gene has CDR1 SGHNT and CDR2 YENEEA. The trim removed 1 base at V and 1 base at J, leaving 16 bases unmatched. This CDR3 region has 20 residues.

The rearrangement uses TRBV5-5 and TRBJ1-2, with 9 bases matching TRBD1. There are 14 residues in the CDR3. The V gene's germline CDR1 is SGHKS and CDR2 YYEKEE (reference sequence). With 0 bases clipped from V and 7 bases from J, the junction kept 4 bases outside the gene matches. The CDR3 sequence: CASSLEGQGVGYTF. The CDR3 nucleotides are TGTGCCAGCAGCTTGGAGGGACAGGGTGTTGGCTACACCTTC.

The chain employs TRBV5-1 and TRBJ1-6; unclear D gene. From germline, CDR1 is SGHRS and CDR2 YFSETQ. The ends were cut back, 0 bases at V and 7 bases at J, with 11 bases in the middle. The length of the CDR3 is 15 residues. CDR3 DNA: TGCGCCAGCAGCTTGGTGGCAGCACAGAATTCACCCCTCCACTTT. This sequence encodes CASSLVAAQNSPLHF.

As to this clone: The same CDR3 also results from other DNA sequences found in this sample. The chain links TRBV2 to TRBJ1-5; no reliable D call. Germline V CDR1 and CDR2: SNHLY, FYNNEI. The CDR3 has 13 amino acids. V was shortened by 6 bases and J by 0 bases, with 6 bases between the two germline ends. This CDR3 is CASRSSSNQPQHF. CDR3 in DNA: TGTGCCAGCAGGTCTAGTAGCAATCAGCCCCAGCATTTT.

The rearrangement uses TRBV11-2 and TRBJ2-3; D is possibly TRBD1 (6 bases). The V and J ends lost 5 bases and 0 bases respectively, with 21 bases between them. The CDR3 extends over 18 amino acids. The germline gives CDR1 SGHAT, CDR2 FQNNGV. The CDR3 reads CASSPLRGRGMSTDTQYF. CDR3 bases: TGTGCCAGCAGCCCCCTCCGAGGAAGGGGGATGAGCACAGATACGCAGTATTTT.

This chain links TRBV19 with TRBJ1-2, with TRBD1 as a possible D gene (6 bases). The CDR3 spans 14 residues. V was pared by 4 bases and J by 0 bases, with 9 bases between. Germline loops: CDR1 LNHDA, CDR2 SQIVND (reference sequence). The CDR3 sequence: CASSKGHTNYGYTF. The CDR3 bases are TGTGCCAGTAGTAAGGGACACACTAACTATGGCTACACCTTC.

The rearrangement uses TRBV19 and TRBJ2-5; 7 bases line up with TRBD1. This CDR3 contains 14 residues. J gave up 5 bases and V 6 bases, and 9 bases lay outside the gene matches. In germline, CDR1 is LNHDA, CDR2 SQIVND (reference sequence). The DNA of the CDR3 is TGTGCCAGTAGCCGTCGACAGGGTTGGGAGACCCAGTACTTC. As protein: CASSRRQGWETQYF.

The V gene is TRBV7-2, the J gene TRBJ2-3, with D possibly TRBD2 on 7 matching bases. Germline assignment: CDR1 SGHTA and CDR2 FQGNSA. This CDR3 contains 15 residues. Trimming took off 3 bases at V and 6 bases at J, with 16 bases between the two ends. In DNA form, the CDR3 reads TGTGCCAGCAGCTTCCATGGGGGGGCCGGGGATACGCAGTATTTT. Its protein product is CASSFHGGAGDTQYF.

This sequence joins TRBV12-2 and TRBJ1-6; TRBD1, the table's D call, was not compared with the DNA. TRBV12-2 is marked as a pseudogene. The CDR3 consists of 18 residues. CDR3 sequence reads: CASRPGHTMSSYNSPLHF. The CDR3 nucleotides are TGTGCAAGTCGCCCGGGACATACTATGAGCTCCTATAATTCACCCCTCCACTTT.

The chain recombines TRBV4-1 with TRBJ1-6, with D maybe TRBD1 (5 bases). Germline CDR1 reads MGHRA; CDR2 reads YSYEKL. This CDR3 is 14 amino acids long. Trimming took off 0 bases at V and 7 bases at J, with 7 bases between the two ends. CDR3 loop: CASSQERGNSPLHF. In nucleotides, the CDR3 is TGCGCCAGCAGCCAAGAACGGGGGAATTCACCCCTCCACTTT.

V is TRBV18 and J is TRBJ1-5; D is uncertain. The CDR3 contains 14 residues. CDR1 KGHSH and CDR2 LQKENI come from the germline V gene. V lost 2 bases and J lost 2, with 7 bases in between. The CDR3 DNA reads TGTGCCAGCTCACCAAGCCAGGGCAATCAGCCCCAGCATTTT. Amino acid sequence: CASSPSQGNQPQHF.

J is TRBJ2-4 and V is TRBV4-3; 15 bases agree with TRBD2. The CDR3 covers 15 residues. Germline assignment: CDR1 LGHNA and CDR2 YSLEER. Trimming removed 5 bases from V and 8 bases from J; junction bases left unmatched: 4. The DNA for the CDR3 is TGCGCCAGCAGCTACTGGACTAGCGGGGGGGACATTCAGTACTTC. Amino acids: CASSYWTSGGDIQYF.

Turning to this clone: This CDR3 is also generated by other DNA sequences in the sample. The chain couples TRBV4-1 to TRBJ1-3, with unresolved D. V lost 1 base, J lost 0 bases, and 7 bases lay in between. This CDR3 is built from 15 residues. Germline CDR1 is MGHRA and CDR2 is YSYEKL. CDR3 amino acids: CASSQGTVSGNTIYF. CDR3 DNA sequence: TGCGCCAGCAGCCAAGGAACAGTCTCTGGAAACACCATATATTTT.

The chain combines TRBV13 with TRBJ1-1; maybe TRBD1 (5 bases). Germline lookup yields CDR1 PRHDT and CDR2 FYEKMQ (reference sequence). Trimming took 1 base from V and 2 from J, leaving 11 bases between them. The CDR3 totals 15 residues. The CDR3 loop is CASSLAYRFNTEAFF. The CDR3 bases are TGTGCCAGCAGCTTAGCCTACAGGTTCAACACTGAAGCTTTCTTT.

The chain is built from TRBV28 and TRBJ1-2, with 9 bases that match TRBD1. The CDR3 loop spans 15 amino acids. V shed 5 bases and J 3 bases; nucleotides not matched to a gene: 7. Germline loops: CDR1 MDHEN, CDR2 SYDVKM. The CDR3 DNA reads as TGTGCCAGCAGTCCTCCGGGACAGGGAGACTATGGCTACACCTTC. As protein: CASSPPGQGDYGYTF.

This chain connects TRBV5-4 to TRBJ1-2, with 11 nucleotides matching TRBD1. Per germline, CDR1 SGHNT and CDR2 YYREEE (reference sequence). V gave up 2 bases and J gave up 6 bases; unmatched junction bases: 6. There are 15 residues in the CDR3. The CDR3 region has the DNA TGTGCCAGCAGCTTCCGGGACAGGGGGATGGATGGCTACACCTTC. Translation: CASSFRDRGMDGYTF.

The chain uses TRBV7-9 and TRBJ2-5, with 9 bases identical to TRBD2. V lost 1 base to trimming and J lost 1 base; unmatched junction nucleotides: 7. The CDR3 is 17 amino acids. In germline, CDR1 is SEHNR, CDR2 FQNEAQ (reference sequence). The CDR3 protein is CASSLGRLAVTQETQYF. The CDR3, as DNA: TGTGCCAGCAGCTTAGGAAGACTAGCGGTAACCCAAGAGACCCAGTACTTC.

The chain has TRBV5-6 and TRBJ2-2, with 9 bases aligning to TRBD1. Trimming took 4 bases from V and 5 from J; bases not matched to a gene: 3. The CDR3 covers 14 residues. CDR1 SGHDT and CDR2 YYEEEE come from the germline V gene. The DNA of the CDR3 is TGTGCCAGCAGCCGACAGGGGGGAACCGGGGAGCTGTTTTTT. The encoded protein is CASSRQGGTGELFF.

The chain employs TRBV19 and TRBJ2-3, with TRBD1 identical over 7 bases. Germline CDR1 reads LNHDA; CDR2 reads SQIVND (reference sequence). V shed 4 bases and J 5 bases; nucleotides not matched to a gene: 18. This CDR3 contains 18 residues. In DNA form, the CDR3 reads TGTGCCAGTAGTAGGTCCCCGAAACGCAGGGGGTATTTAGATACGCAGTATTTT. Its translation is CASSRSPKRRGYLDTQYF.

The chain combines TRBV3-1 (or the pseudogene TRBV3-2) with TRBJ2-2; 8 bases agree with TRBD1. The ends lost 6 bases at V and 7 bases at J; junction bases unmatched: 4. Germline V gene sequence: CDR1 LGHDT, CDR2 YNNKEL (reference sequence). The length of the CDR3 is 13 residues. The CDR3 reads CASSQGAGGELFF. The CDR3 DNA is TGTGCCAGCAGTCAGGGGGCGGGCGGGGAGCTGTTTTTT.

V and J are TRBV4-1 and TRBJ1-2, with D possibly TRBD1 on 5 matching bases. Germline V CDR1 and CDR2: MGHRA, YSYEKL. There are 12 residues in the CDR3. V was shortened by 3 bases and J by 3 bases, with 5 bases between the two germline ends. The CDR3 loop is CASSQTDYGYTF. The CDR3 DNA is TGCGCCAGCAGCCAGACAGACTATGGCTACACCTTC.